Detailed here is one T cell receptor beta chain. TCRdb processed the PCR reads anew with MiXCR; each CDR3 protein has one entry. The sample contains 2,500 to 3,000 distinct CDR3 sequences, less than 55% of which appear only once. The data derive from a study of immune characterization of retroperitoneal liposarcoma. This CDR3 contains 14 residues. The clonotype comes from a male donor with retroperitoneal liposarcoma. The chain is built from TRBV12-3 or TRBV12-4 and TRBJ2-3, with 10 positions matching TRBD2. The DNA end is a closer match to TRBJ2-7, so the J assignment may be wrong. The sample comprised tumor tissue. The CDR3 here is CASSPPSGSYEQYF. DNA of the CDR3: TGTGCCAGCAGTCCACCTAGCGGGAGCTACGAGCAGTACTTC.